This TCR beta chain was identified during a study of blood T cell repertoires in COVID-19. Study details: Acute and convalescent COVID-19 specimens originated in the United States, Italy and Spain. The analysed material was cDNA or gDNA that came from T cells, B-cell-depleted T cells, or PBMCs.

CDR3 length: 14 amino acids. CDR1 and CDR2 from the germline V gene are DFQATT and SNEGSKA (reference sequence). V trimming: 3 bases; J trimming: 7 bases; junction bases outside the gene matches: 9. Measured with immunoSEQ multiplex PCR; TCRdb has only the in-frame clones, and not every one. The table lists around 70,000 clones, approximately 78% of them singletons. This clone was seen a handful of times. The rearrangement joins TRBV20-1 to TRBJ2-1; 7 positions agree with TRBD2. Sequencing input: peripheral blood. The receptor was derived from a woman of 80 years or more with active or convalescent COVID-19. The CDR3 DNA reads TGCAGTGCTAGTCTCGGCGGGAGTAGAAATGAGCAGTTCTTC. Its translation: CSASLGGSRNEQFF.